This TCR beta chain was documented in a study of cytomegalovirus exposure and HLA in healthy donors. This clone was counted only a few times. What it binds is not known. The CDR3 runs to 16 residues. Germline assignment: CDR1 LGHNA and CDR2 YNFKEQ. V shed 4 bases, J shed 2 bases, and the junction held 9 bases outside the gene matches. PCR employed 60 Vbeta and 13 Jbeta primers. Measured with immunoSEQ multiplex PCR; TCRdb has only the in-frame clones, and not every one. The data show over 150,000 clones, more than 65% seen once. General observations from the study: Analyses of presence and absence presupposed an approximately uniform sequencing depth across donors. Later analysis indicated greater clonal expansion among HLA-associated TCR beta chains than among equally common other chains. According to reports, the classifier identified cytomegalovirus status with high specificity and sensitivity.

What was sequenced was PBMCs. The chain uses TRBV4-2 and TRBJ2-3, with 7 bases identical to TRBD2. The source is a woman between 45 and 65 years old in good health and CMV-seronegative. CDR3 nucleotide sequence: TGTGCCAGCAGCCCCGGTGATAGCGGGCCCACAGATACGCAGTATTTT. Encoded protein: CASSPGDSGPTDTQYF.